What follows is one TCR beta chain and its context. This sample stems from a study of blood T cell repertoires in COVID-19. Produced via immunoSEQ multiplex PCR; TCRdb's table is partial and in-frame only. The sample consists of a few hundred thousand clones, roughly 87% of them appearing once. Germline assignment: CDR1 ENHRY and CDR2 SYGVKD. This CDR3 has 15 residues. Trimming removed 6 bases at V and 0 bases at J, with 14 bases between. Sequenced input: peripheral blood. The clonotype originates from a man aged 40-55 years with active or convalescent COVID-19. The V call is TRBV10-3, the J call TRBJ1-1, with D possibly TRBD1 on 6 matching bases. CDR3 loop: CAIRDTGTLNTEAFF. In DNA, the CDR3 is TGTGCCATCAGGGATACCGGGACACTGAACACTGAAGCTTTCTTT.